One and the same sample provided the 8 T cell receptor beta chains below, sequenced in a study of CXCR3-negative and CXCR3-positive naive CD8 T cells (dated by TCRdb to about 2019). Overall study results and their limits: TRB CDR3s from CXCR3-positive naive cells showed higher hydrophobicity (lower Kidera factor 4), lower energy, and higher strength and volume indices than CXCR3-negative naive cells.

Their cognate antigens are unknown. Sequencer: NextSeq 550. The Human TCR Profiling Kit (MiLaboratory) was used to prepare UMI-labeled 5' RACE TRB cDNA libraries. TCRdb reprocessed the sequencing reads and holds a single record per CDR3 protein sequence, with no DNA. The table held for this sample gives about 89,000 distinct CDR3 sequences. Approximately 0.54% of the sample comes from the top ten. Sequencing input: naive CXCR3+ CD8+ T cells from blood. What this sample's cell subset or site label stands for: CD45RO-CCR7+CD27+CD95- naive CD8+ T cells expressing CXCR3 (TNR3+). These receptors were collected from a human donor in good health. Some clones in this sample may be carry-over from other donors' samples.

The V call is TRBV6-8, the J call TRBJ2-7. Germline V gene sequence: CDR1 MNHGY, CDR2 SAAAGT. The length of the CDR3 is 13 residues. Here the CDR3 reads CASRNGPCYEQYF.

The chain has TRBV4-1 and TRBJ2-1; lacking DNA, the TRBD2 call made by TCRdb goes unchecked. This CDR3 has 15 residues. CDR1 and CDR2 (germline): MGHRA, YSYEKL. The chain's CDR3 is CASSQDRTSGNEQFF.

The CDR3 spells CASRLFETDGYTF. The gene calls are TRBV19 and TRBJ1-2; TCRdb names TRBD1, which stays unverified in the absence of DNA. The CDR3 has 13 amino acids. In germline, CDR1 is LNHDA, CDR2 SQIVND (reference sequence).

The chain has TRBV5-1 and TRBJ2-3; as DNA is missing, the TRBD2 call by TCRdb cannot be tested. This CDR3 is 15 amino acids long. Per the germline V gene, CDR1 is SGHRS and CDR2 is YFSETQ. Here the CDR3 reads CASSLAGGVADTQYF.

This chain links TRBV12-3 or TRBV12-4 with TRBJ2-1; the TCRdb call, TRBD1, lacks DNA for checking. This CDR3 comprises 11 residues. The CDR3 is CASRNPGEQFF.

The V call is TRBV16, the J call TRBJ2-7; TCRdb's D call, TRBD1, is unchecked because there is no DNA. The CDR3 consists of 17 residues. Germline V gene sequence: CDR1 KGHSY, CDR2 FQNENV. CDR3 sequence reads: CASSQSMGPGGLYEQYF.

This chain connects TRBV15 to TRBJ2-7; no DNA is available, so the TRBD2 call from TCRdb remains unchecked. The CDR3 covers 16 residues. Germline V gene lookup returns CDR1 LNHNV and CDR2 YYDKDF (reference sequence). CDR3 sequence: CATSRVSGGRSYEQYF.

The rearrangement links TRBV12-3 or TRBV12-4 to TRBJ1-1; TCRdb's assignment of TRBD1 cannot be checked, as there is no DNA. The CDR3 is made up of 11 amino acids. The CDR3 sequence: CASSLGQRAFF.